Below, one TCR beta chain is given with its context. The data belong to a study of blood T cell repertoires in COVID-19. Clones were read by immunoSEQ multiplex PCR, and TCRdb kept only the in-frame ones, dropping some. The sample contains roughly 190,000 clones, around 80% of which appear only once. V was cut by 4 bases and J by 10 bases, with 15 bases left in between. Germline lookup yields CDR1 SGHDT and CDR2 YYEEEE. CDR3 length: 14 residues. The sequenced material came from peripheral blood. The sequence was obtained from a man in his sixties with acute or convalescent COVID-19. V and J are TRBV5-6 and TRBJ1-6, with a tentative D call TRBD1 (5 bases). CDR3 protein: CASSMQGGGSPLHF. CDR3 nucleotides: TGTGCCAGCAGCATGCAGGGCGGGGGGTCACCCCTCCACTTT. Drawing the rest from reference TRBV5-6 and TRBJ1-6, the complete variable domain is DAGVTQSPTHLIKTRGQQVTLRCSPKSGHDTVSWYQQALGQGPQFIFQYYEEEERQRGNFPDRFSGHQFPNYSSELNVNALLLGDSALYLCASSMQGGGSPLHFGNGTRLTVT.